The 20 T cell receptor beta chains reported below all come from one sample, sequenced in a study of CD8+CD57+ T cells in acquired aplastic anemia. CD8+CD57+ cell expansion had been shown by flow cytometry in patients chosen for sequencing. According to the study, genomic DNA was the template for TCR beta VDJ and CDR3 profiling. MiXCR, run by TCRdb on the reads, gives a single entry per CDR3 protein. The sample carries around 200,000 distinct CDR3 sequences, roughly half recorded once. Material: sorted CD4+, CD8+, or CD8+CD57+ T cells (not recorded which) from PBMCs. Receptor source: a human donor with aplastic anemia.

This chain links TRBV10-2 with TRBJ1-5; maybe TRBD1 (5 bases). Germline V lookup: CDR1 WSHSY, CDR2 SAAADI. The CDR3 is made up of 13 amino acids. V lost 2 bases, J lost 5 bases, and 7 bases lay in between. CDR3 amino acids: CASSEDSYQPQHF. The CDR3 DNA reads TGCGCCAGCAGTGAGGACAGCTATCAGCCCCAGCATTTT.

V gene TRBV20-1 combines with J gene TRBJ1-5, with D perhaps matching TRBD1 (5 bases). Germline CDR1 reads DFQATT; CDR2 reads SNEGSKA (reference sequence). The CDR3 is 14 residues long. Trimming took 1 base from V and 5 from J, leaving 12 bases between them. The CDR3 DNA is TGCAGTGCTAGAGGATGGGGGGGAGATCAGCCCCAGCATTTT. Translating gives CSARGWGGDQPQHF.

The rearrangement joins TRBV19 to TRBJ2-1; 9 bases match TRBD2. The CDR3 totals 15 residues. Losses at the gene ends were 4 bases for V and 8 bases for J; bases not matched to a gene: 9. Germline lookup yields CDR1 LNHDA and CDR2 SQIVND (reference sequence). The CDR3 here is CASSNWPSGIDEQFF. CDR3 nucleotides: TGTGCCAGTAGTAATTGGCCTAGCGGGATCGATGAGCAGTTCTTC.

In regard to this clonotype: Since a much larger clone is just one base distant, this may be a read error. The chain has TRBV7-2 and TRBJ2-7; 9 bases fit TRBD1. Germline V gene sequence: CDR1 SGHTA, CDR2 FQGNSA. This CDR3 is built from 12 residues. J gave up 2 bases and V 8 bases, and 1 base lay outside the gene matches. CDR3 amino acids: CASRQGAYEQYF. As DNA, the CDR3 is TGTGCCAGCCGACAGGGGGCCTACGAGCAGTACTTC.

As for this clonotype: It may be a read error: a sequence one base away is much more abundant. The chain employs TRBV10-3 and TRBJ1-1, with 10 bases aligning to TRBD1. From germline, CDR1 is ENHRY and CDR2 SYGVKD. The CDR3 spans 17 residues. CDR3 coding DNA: TGTGGCAGCAGTATCAGACAGGGGGCGTTTGGGAACACTGAAGCTTTCTTT. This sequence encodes CGSSIRQGAFGNTEAFF.

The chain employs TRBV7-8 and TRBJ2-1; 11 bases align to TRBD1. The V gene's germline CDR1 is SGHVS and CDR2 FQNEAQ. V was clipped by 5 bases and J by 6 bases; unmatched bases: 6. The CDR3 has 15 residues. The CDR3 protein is CASSDRTGGGNEQFF. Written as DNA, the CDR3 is TGTGCCAGCAGCGACCGGACAGGGGGCGGCAATGAGCAGTTCTTC.

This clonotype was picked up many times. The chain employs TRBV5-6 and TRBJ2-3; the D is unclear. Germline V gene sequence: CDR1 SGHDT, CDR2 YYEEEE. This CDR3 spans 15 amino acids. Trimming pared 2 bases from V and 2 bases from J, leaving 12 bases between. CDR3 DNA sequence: TGTGCCAGCAGCTTCAGGTGGAGCGACACAGATACGCAGTATTTT. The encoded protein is CASSFRWSDTDTQYF.

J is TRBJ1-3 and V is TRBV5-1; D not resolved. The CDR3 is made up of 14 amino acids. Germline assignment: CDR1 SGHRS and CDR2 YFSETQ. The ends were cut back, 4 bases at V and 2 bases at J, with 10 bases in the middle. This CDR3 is CASSRGGPGNTIYF. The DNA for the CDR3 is TGCGCCAGCAGCCGAGGAGGACCTGGAAACACCATATATTTT. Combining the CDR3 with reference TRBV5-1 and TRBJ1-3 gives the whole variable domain KAGVTQTPRYLIKTRGQQVTLSCSPISGHRSVSWYQQTPGQGLQFLFEYFSETQRNKGNFPGRFSGRQFSNSRSEMNVSTLELGDSALYLCASSRGGPGNTIYFGEGSWLTVV.

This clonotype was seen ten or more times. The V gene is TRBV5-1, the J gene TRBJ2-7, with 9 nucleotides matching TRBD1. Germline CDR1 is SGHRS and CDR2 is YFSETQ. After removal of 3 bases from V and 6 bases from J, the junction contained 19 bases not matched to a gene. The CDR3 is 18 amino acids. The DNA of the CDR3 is TGCGCCAGCAGCTCTCACATACTACCGGGACAGGGCCGGGGCGAGCAGTACTTC. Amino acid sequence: CASSSHILPGQGRGEQYF. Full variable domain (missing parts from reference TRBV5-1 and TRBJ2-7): KAGVTQTPRYLIKTRGQQVTLSCSPISGHRSVSWYQQTPGQGLQFLFEYFSETQRNKGNFPGRFSGRQFSNSRSEMNVSTLELGDSALYLCASSSHILPGQGRGEQYFGPGTRLTVT.

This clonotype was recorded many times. CDR3 protein: CATSRSSGSTDTQYF. CDR3 DNA: TGTGCCACCTCGCGCAGTAGCGGGAGCACAGATACGCAGTATTTT. V gene TRBV24-1 combines with J gene TRBJ2-3, with TRBD2 matching 7 bases. Germline values: CDR1 KGHDR, CDR2 SFDVKD. V dropped 9 bases and J dropped 0; count of bases not matched to a gene: 8. The CDR3 spans 15 residues.

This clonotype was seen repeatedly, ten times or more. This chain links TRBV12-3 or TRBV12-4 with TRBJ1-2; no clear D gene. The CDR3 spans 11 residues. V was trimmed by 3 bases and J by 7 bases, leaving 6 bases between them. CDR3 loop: CASSFKAGYTF. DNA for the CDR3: TGTGCCAGCAGTTTTAAGGCTGGCTACACCTTC.

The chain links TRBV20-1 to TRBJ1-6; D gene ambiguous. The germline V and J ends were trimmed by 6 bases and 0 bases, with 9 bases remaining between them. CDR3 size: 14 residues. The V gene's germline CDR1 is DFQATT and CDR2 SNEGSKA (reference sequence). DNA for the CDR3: TGCAGTGCGGCTATTAGCTCCTATAATTCACCCCTCCACTTT. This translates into CSAAISSYNSPLHF.

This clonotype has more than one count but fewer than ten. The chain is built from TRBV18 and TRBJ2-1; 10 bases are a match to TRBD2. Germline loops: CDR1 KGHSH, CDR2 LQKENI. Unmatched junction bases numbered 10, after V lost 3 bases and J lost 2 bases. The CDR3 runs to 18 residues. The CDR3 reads CASSPEIRSGRPYNEQFF. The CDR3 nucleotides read TGTGCCAGCTCACCCGAAATCCGTAGCGGGAGGCCCTACAATGAGCAGTTCTTC. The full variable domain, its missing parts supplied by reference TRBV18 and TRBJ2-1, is NAGVMQNPRHLVRRRGQEARLRCSPMKGHSHVYWYRQLPEEGLKFMVYLQKENIIDESGMPKERFSAEFPKEGPSILRIQQVVRGDSAAYFCASSPEIRSGRPYNEQFFGPGTRLTVL.

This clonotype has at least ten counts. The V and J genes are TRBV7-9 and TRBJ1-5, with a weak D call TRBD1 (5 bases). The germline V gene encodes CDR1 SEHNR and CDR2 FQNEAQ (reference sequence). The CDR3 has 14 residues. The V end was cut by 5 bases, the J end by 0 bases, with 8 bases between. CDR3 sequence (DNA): TGTGCCAGCAGCCACGACAGTAGCAATCAGCCCCAGCATTTT. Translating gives CASSHDSSNQPQHF.

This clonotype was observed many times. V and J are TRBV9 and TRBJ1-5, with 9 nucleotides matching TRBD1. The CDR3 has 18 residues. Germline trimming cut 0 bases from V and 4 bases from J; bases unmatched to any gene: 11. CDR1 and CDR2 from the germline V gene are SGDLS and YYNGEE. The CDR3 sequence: CASSVGPHRGLANQPQHF. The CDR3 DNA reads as TGTGCCAGCAGCGTAGGGCCACACAGGGGGCTCGCAAATCAGCCCCAGCATTTT.

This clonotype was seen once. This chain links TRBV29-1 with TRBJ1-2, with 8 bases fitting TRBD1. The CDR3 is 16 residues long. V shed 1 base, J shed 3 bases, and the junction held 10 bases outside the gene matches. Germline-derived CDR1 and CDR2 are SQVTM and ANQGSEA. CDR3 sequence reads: CSVEGGSGGSHYGYTF. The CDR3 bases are TGCAGCGTTGAAGGGGGCTCAGGGGGCTCCCACTATGGCTACACCTTC.

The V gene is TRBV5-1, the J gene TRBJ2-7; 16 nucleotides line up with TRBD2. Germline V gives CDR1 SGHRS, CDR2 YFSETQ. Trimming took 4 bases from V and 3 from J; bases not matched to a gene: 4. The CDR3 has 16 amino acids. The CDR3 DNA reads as TGCGCCAGCAGCGTGGGACTAGCGGGGGGGTTCTACGAGCAGTACTTC. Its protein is CASSVGLAGGFYEQYF.

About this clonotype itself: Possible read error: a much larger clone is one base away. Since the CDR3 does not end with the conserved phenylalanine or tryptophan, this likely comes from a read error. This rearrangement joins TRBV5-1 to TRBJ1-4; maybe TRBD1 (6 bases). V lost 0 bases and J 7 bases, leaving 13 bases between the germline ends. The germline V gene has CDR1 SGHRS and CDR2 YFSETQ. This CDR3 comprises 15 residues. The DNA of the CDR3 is TGCGCCAGCAGCTTGGATGGGGGGCGCGGTGAAAAACTGTTTTCT. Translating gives CASSLDGGRGEKLFS.

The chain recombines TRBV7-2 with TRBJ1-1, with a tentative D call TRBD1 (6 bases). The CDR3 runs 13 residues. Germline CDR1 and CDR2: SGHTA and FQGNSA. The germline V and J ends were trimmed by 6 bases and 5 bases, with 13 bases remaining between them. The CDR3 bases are TGTGCCAGCAGGCCCGACAGGAGGACTGAAGCTTTCTTT. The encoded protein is CASRPDRRTEAFF.

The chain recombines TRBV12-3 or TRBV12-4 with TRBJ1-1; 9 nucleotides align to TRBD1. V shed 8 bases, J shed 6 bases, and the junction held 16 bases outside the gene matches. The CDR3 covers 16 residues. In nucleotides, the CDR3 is TGTGCCAGCCTGTCTCGGGGGGACAGGGCCGGCGCTGAAGCTTTCTTT. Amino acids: CASLSRGDRAGAEAFF.